This TCR beta chain was obtained from a study of CD8 T cells in Susac syndrome. General study points: The study conceded that its TCR sequencing and HLA analysis involved relatively few individuals.

Of note for this clonotype: Its antigen is currently unknown.

Sequencing of TCR beta was undertaken in CD8+ and CD4+ T cells derived from blood. In contrast to the negatively isolated CD8+ and CD4+ T cells, TEMRA cells were FACS-enriched. Germline V gives CDR1 DFQATT, CDR2 SNEGSKA (reference sequence). The ends lost 5 bases at V and 0 bases at J; junction bases unmatched: 7. The CDR3 totals 15 residues. Reverse transcription of roughly 0.5 to 1 ug RNA used random hexamers. TCRdb re-called the immunoSEQ multiplex PCR reads with MiXCR, one entry per CDR3 protein. The sample holds about 200,000 distinct CDR3 sequences, approximately 94% seen once. The sequenced material came from CD4+ T cells from PBMCs. This TCR derives from a human donor with multiple sclerosis. The chain uses TRBV20-1 and TRBJ2-3, with TRBD2 matching over 8 bases. CDR3 DNA sequence: TGCAGTGCTTCCCCATTAGCGGGGAGCACAGATACGCAGTATTTT. It translates to CSASPLAGSTDTQYF.